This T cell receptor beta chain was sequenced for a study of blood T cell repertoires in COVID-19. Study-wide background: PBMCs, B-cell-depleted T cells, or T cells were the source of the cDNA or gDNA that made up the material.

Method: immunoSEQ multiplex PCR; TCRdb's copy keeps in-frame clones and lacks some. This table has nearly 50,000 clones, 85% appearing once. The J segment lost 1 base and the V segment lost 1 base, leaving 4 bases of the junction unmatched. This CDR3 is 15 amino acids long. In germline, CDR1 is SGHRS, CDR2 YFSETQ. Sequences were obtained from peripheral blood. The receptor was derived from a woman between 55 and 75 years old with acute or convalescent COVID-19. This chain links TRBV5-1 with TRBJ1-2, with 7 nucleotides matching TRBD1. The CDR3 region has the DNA TGCGCCAGCAGCTTGTCAGGACAGGATAACTATGGCTACACCTTC. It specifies CASSLSGQDNYGYTF.